A single TCR beta chain is shown here with its context. Its antigen remains unidentified. MiXCR, run by TCRdb on the reads, gives a single entry per CDR3 protein. The sample has 200,000 or so distinct CDR3 sequences, roughly 27% seen once. The data were taken from a study of T cell repertoires in cytomegalovirus infection. Study conclusions and caveats: Dominating the ex vivo response were HLA-C-restricted CMV-specific TCR beta clonotypes.

V shed 0 bases and J shed 8 bases, with 13 bases lying between them. The CDR3 is made up of 14 amino acids. Per the germline V gene, CDR1 is LNHDA and CDR2 is SQIVND (reference sequence). The sequenced material came from PBMCs. The sequence derives from a human donor in good health (CMV status not recorded). Some clones in this sample may be carry-over from other donors' samples. The J gene is TRBJ1-1, the V gene TRBV19, with D perhaps TRBD1 (5 bases). CDR3 loop: CASSIDLRQGEAFF. The CDR3 coding sequence is TGTGCCAGTAGTATAGATCTTCGGCAGGGCGAAGCTTTCTTT.